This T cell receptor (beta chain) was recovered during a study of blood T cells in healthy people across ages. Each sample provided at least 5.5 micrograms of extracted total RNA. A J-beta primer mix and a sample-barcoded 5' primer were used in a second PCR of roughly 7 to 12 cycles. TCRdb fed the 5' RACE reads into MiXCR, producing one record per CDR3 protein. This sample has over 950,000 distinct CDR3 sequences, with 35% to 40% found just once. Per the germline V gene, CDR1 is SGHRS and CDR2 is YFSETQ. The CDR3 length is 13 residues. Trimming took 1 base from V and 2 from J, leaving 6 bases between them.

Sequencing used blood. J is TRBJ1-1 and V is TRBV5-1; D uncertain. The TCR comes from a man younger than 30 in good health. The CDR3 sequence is CASSLNYNTEAFF. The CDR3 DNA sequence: TGCGCCAGCAGCTTGAATTACAACACTGAAGCTTTCTTT. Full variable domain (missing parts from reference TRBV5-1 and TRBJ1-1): KAGVTQTPRYLIKTRGQQVTLSCSPISGHRSVSWYQQTPGQGLQFLFEYFSETQRNKGNFPGRFSGRQFSNSRSEMNVSTLELGDSALYLCASSLNYNTEAFFGQGTRLTVV.